In this sample, the clone carrying this T cell receptor beta chain turned up many times. The data derive from a study of neurological immune-mediated disorders. A single record per CDR3 protein comes from TCRdb applying MiXCR to the 5' RACE reads. The table lists 31,000 or so distinct CDR3 sequences, over 4% of them singletons, with around 23% in the top ten. With 2 bases clipped from V and 3 bases from J, the junction kept 2 bases outside the gene matches. CDR1 is KGHSH, CDR2 LQKENI, per germline. This CDR3 contains 15 residues. Serving as healthy controls were blood bank volunteers based in Maryland, USA. The unsorted libraries were prepared from 2 million PBMCs (stored at -80 C).

The clonotype comes from a man between 18 and 35 years old in good health. This chain uses TRBV18 with TRBJ2-1, with TRBD2 matching 9 bases. The sample was PBMCs. The DNA for the CDR3 is TGTGCCAGCTCACCATCTAGCGGGGACTACAATGAGCAGTTCTTC. It codes for CASSPSSGDYNEQFF.